Shown below are 31 T cell receptor beta chains from a single sample sequenced in a study of blood T cells in healthy people across ages. A second PCR of roughly 6 to 12 cycles used a sample-barcoded 5' primer and a J-beta primer mix. One entry per CDR3 protein results from TCRdb running MiXCR on the 5' RACE reads. Found here are some 1.8 million distinct CDR3 sequences, about two fifths of them singletons; the top ten hold under 25%. Input material: blood. Receptor source: a human donor in good health.

This clonotype was counted between two and nine times. The chain recombines TRBV7-2 with TRBJ2-5, with 7 positions matching TRBD2. With V trimmed by 1 base and J by 5 bases, 7 bases remained unmatched. Germline V lookup: CDR1 SGHTA, CDR2 FQGNSA. The CDR3 is 15 amino acids. Written as DNA, the CDR3 is TGTGCCAGCAGCTTAGTAGGGACTACGGCCGAGACCCAGTACTTC. Protein product: CASSLVGTTAETQYF.

This clonotype has at least ten counts. The chain joins TRBV12-5 to TRBJ1-2, with 8 nucleotides matching TRBD1. Germline CDR1 reads LGHNT; CDR2 reads FRNRAP. Trimming cost V 1 base and J 3 bases; bases outside gene matches: 1. The length of the CDR3 is 14 residues. The CDR3 region is CASGLGQGYYGYTF. DNA for the CDR3: TGTGCTAGTGGTTTGGGACAGGGGTACTATGGCTACACCTTC. Full variable domain (rest looked up from reference TRBV12-5 and TRBJ1-2): DARVTQTPRHKVTEMGQEVTMRCQPILGHNTVFWYRQTMMQGLELLAYFRNRAPLDDSGMPKDRFSAEMPDATLATLKIQPSEPRDSAVYFCASGLGQGYYGYTFGSGTRLTVV.

This rearrangement joins TRBV7-9 to TRBJ1-2; tentative D call: TRBD1 (5 bases). Trimming left V 6 bases short and J 4 bases short, with 15 bases between. The length of the CDR3 is 14 residues. Germline V CDR1 and CDR2: SEHNR, FQNEAQ (reference sequence). The CDR3, as DNA: TGTGCCAGCAGAATCGACAGCAATCTCTATGGCTACACCTTC. Translating gives CASRIDSNLYGYTF.

The table lists this clonotype with a count of one. The chain links TRBV6-2 or TRBV6-3 to TRBJ2-5, with D unclear. This CDR3 has 16 amino acids. V was clipped by 0 bases and J by 1 base, with 12 bases between them. From germline, CDR1 is MNHEY and CDR2 SVGEGT. The CDR3 DNA follows: TGTGCCAGCAGTTACTCCGCTGGGTTAAGCCAAGAGACCCAGTACTTC. Translated: CASSYSAGLSQETQYF.

The chain has TRBV7-2 and TRBJ2-1; D ambiguous. The V and J ends lost 1 base and 2 bases respectively, with 15 bases between them. The CDR3 covers 17 residues. Germline values: CDR1 SGHTA, CDR2 FQGNSA. CDR3 DNA: TGTGCCAGCAGCTTAGGGACGGGTTTGGGGACCTACAATGAGCAGTTCTTC. This encodes CASSLGTGLGTYNEQFF.

This chain links TRBV15 with TRBJ1-5; D is unclear. V lost 0 bases, J lost 0 bases, and 15 bases lay in between. In germline, CDR1 is LNHNV, CDR2 YYDKDF (reference sequence). The CDR3 is made up of 18 amino acids. The DNA of the CDR3 is TGTGCCACCAGCAGAGATCTCTCCACTTATAATAGCAATCAGCCCCAGCATTTT. This gives the protein CATSRDLSTYNSNQPQHF.

The V call is TRBV2, the J call TRBJ1-1, with a possible D match to TRBD1 (6 bases). The germline V gene has CDR1 SNHLY and CDR2 FYNNEI. This CDR3 is built from 16 residues. Between the trimmed V and J ends, which lost 6 bases and 5 bases, there was a span of 22 bases. The CDR3 DNA sequence: TGTGCCAGCAGCATCGACCCCAGGGGAGGGAAAACTGAAGCTTTCTTT. It translates to CASSIDPRGGKTEAFF.

The sample holds a few counts of this clonotype. The chain joins TRBV9 to TRBJ2-3; D is unresolved. The CDR3 contains 14 residues. Looked up from germline, CDR1 is SGDLS and CDR2 is YYNGEE. Trimming shortened V by 2 bases and J by 0 bases, and 7 bases separated the two germline ends. CDR3 DNA: TGTGCCAGCAGCGTTATTTCTAGCACAGATACGCAGTATTTT. Amino acids: CASSVISSTDTQYF.

V gene TRBV4-3 combines with J gene TRBJ1-2, with D uncertain. The CDR3 is 15 amino acids. Germline V gene data show CDR1 as LGHNA and CDR2 as YSLEER. Trimming pared 1 base from V and 1 base from J, leaving 10 bases between. CDR3 residues: CASSQGFVSNYGYTF. CDR3 DNA sequence: TGCGCCAGCAGCCAAGGATTTGTCAGTAACTATGGCTACACCTTC.

V gene TRBV2 combines with J gene TRBJ1-2, with D possibly matching TRBD1 (5 bases). This CDR3 is 12 amino acids long. V was shortened by 6 bases and J by 4 bases, with 9 bases between the two germline ends. CDR1 and CDR2 (germline): SNHLY, FYNNEI. Here the CDR3 DNA reads TGTGCCAGCAGGAGACAGATCTATGGCTACACCTTC. Its translation is CASRRQIYGYTF.

The V and J genes are TRBV7-2 and TRBJ2-3; the match to TRBD2 covers 10 bases. CDR1 SGHTA and CDR2 FQGNSA come from the germline V gene. Unmatched junction bases numbered 7, after V lost 5 bases and J lost 2 bases. This CDR3 has 16 amino acids. CDR3 nucleotides: TGTGCCAGCAGCGTCCTGCTAGCGGGGGTCACAGATACGCAGTATTTT. This translates into CASSVLLAGVTDTQYF.

This chain links TRBV11-2 with TRBJ2-3; 9 bases agree with TRBD2. V was clipped by 0 bases and J by 0 bases; unmatched bases: 7. Germline V lookup: CDR1 SGHAT, CDR2 FQNNGV. The CDR3 sequence is 18 residues long. CDR3 sequence (DNA): TGTGCCAGCAGCTTAGACCGCGGGGGGGCCTTTAGCACAGATACGCAGTATTTT. Translation: CASSLDRGGAFSTDTQYF.

The CDR3 is CASSPEIDSTEAFF. The DNA for the CDR3 is TGTGCCAGCTCACCAGAAATAGACAGTACTGAAGCTTTCTTT. V usage is TRBV18 and J usage is TRBJ1-1; D is perhaps TRBD1 (5 bases). The CDR3 length is 14 residues. CDR1 and CDR2 from the germline V gene are KGHSH and LQKENI. Trimming removed 2 bases from V and 5 bases from J, with 12 bases in between. Supplemented by reference TRBV18 and TRBJ1-1, the full variable domain reads NAGVMQNPRHLVRRRGQEARLRCSPMKGHSHVYWYRQLPEEGLKFMVYLQKENIIDESGMPKERFSAEFPKEGPSILRIQQVVRGDSAAYFCASSPEIDSTEAFFGQGTRLTVV.

The genes are TRBV3-1 and TRBJ1-1; maybe TRBD1 (5 bases). Germline lookup yields CDR1 LGHDT and CDR2 YNNKEL (reference sequence). This CDR3 comprises 18 residues. With 0 bases removed from V and 5 bases from J, the gap between germline ends came to 22 bases. The CDR3 sequence is CASSQEVPRGEGSTEAFF. CDR3 bases: TGTGCCAGCAGCCAAGAGGTCCCGAGAGGGGAGGGTAGTACTGAAGCTTTCTTT.

This rearrangement joins TRBV9 to TRBJ2-1, with TRBD1 identical over 8 bases. The J segment lost 1 base and the V segment lost 5 bases, leaving 8 bases of the junction unmatched. Germline values: CDR1 SGDLS, CDR2 YYNGEE. The CDR3 consists of 16 residues. CDR3 sequence (DNA): TGTGCCAGCAGAGCGACAGGGGATGGGTCCTACAATGAGCAGTTCTTC. Translation gives CASRATGDGSYNEQFF.

This rearrangement joins TRBV4-2 to TRBJ2-4; D is undetermined. The J call is uncertain, as TRBJ2-7 better fits the DNA end. This CDR3 comprises 14 residues. Germline V lookup: CDR1 LGHNA, CDR2 YNFKEQ. CDR3 nucleotides: TGTGCCAGCAGCCAGGCCGGATTTGGCTACGAGCAGTACTTC. Amino acids: CASSQAGFGYEQYF.

In its sample, this clonotype was seen many times. The V and J genes are TRBV29-1 and TRBJ2-3; 10 bases are a match to TRBD1. Germline V gives CDR1 SQVTM, CDR2 ANQGSEA. V was pared by 6 bases and J by 1 base, with 7 bases of the junction left unmatched. This CDR3 is built from 15 residues. The CDR3 bases are TGCAGCGTCAGTTCCGGGACAGGGGGCACAGATACGCAGTATTTT. It codes for CSVSSGTGGTDTQYF.

The rearrangement links TRBV15 to TRBJ2-5; no clear D gene. The CDR3 is 14 residues long. V shed 1 base and J shed 11 bases, with 17 bases lying between them. Per germline, CDR1 LNHNV and CDR2 YYDKDF (reference sequence). The CDR3 loop reads CATSRGSSYNEQYF. CDR3 nucleotide sequence: TGTGCCACCAGCAGAGGGTCGTCCTACAATGAGCAGTACTTC.

J is TRBJ2-3 and V is TRBV20-1; tentative D call: TRBD2 (6 bases). Germline loops: CDR1 DFQATT, CDR2 SNEGSKA (reference sequence). This CDR3 is built from 16 residues. The germline V and J ends were trimmed by 6 bases and 5 bases, with 24 bases remaining between them. DNA for the CDR3: TGCAGTGCCAAACGACGCGGGACGCCCCGGGGAGATACGCAGTATTTT. Translating gives CSAKRRGTPRGDTQYF.

The chain carries TRBV20-1 and TRBJ1-5; 12 nucleotides match TRBD1. V was pared by 3 bases and J by 1 base, with 7 bases of the junction left unmatched. Germline values: CDR1 DFQATT, CDR2 SNEGSKA (reference sequence). The CDR3 sequence is 17 residues long. The CDR3 DNA reads TGCAGTGCTAGGCCGGGACAGGGGGCGCCGAGCAATCAGCCCCAGCATTTT. Translation gives CSARPGQGAPSNQPQHF.

This clonotype has just a few counts. CDR3 in amino acids: CASSFDRCYEQYF. Here the CDR3 DNA reads TGTGCCAGCAGCTTCGACAGGTGCTACGAGCAGTACTTC. The rearrangement joins TRBV7-2 to TRBJ2-7; TRBD1 might be the D (6 bases). From germline, CDR1 is SGHTA and CDR2 FQGNSA. V was cut by 3 bases and J by 3 bases, with 9 bases left in between. The CDR3 consists of 13 residues.

V gene TRBV6-2 or TRBV6-3 combines with J gene TRBJ2-1; no clear D. The germline V gene encodes CDR1 MNHEY and CDR2 SVGEGT. V was clipped by 7 bases and J by 9 bases, with 16 bases between them. The length of the CDR3 is 13 residues. The DNA of the CDR3 is TGTGCCAGCACATTGGGCAGTTGTGCTGAGCAGTTCTTC. Protein sequence: CASTLGSCAEQFF.

This clonotype was detected only a few times. V is TRBV4-1 and J is TRBJ2-1, with 8 bases matching TRBD2. The CDR3 totals 16 residues. The V segment lost 4 bases and the J segment 9 bases; nucleotides outside the gene matches: 14. Germline V lookup: CDR1 MGHRA, CDR2 YSYEKL. The CDR3 loop is CASSRGTRESGGEQFF. CDR3 bases: TGCGCCAGCAGCCGCGGGACTAGGGAGTCTGGGGGTGAGCAGTTCTTC.

This clonotype has only a few counts. The chain recombines TRBV6-5 with TRBJ1-5; a weak D match, TRBD1 (6 bases). From germline, CDR1 is MNHEY and CDR2 SVGAGI. The length of the CDR3 is 14 residues. Trimming removed 6 bases at V and 3 bases at J, with 12 bases between. CDR3 bases: TGTGCCAGCAGCCGAGGGACAATCAATCAGCCCCAGCATTTT. This encodes CASSRGTINQPQHF.

In its sample, this clonotype was seen a few times. This chain connects TRBV10-3 to TRBJ2-6, with D unclear. This CDR3 has 15 residues. Germline lookup yields CDR1 ENHRY and CDR2 SYGVKD. V lost 4 bases to trimming and J lost 0 bases, with 7 bases between them. The CDR3 is CAISVGTSGANVLTF. The DNA for the CDR3 is TGTGCCATCAGTGTTGGAACCTCTGGGGCCAACGTCCTGACTTTC.

This clonotype came up a few times. The genes are TRBV4-3 and TRBJ2-3; 10 bases match TRBD2. The J segment lost 2 bases and the V segment lost 4 bases, leaving 6 bases of the junction unmatched. This CDR3 contains 16 residues. CDR1 LGHNA and CDR2 YSLEER come from the germline V gene. The CDR3 DNA reads as TGCGCCAGCAGCCCCACCGGACTAGCGGCCACAGATACGCAGTATTTT. Its translation: CASSPTGLAATDTQYF.

This chain links TRBV6-2 or TRBV6-3 with TRBJ2-7; D might be TRBD1 or TRBD2, each matching 5 bases. This CDR3 contains 15 residues. Germline V gene sequence: CDR1 MNHEY, CDR2 SVGEGT. Trimming removed 1 base at V and 0 bases at J, with 10 bases between. The CDR3 nucleotides are TGTGCCAGCAGTTACTGGGGGAAGATCTCCTACGAGCAGTACTTC. Amino acids: CASSYWGKISYEQYF.

This clonotype was observed a single time. The V call is TRBV28, the J call TRBJ2-5; the match to TRBD2 covers 7 bases. The CDR3 runs 16 residues. V lost 2 bases, J lost 7 bases, and 13 bases stayed unmatched. From germline, CDR1 is MDHEN and CDR2 SYDVKM. Here the CDR3 reads CASSLADSGTMGTQYF. The CDR3 DNA reads as TGTGCCAGCAGTTTAGCCGACTCAGGGACTATGGGGACCCAGTACTTC.

This chain connects TRBV29-1 to TRBJ1-1; 7 bases fit TRBD1. V lost 6 bases, J lost 0 bases, and 10 bases stayed unmatched. This CDR3 has 15 residues. Germline V gives CDR1 SQVTM, CDR2 ANQGSEA. The CDR3 DNA reads TGCAGCGTCATGGGGGACAGAAAATTGAACACTGAAGCTTTCTTT. Amino acids: CSVMGDRKLNTEAFF.

V is TRBV6-2 or TRBV6-3 and J is TRBJ2-3; D possibly uses TRBD1 or TRBD2 (5 bases each). V shed 0 bases and J shed 2 bases, with 18 bases lying between them. Germline CDR1 MNHEY, CDR2 SVGEGT. The CDR3 has 18 residues. CDR3 DNA sequence: TGTGCCAGCAGTTACTCCATGGACGGAGTGGGGGACACAGATACGCAGTATTTT. As protein: CASSYSMDGVGDTDTQYF.

This CDR3 reads CATRQGNQPQHF. The CDR3 DNA sequence: TGCGCCACGCGACAGGGCAATCAGCCCCAGCATTTT. The chain joins TRBV10-2 to TRBJ1-5, with TRBD1 as a possible D gene (6 bases). The CDR3 spans 12 residues. With 10 bases removed from V and 2 bases from J, the gap between germline ends came to 9 bases. Germline assignment: CDR1 WSHSY and CDR2 SAAADI.